The sequence of this T cell receptor (beta chain) was determined in a study of tumor and adjacent non-tumor tissue in lung cancer. As for the study in general: Patients were aged about 30 to 76, around ten men and 5 women, stage I to III.

Whole-study findings and limits: Normal lung showed higher cumulative top 100 clone frequency than tumor. Compared with tumor, normal lung showed significantly lower TCR diversity.

On this clonotype itself: The target antigen is unknown. Relative to the germline gene, one junction end is altered; a read error may explain this.

The library came from three nested PCR rounds adapted from ARM-PCR protocols. Each CDR3 protein gets one entry after TCRdb re-called the multiplex PCR reads with MiXCR. There are some 99,000 distinct CDR3 sequences in the sample; 62% occur only once, and 15% to 20% lies in the top ten. The CDR3 sequence is 16 residues long. Germline assignment: CDR1 SQVTM and CDR2 ANQGSEA. No cell sorting was done before RNA was extracted from the tissue. Distant lung tissue was collected more than 3 cm away from the tumor edge. Chemotherapy-naive patients with new lung cancer underwent thoracic surgery in China, August–November 2014.

The TCR comes from a man in his sixties with non-small cell lung cancer. Sequenced sample: distant non-tumor lung tissue. The gene calls are TRBV29-1 and TRBJ2-3; a possible D gene is TRBD2 (5 bases). CDR3 sequence: CSAEVWIARSTDRQYF. CDR3 sequence (DNA): TGCAGCGCTGAAGTCTGGATAGCGCGCAGCACAGATAGGCAGTATTTT.